Listed below are T cell receptor beta chains from one sample, sequenced in a study of T cells in Graves' hyperthyroidism and ophthalmopathy. Via MiXCR, TCRdb re-called the multiplex PCR reads, giving one row per CDR3 protein. In the table there are about 570,000 distinct CDR3 sequences, less than 15% of which are singletons. Source material: blood. These receptors were collected from a woman in her forties with Graves' hyperthyroidism. Both conserved end residues are trimmed from each CDR3. Each record gives: J gene, CDR3 length, V gene, CDR3 protein.

J: TRBJ2-5; length: 13; V: TRBV3-1; CDR3: ASSSRAAGPSTQY
J: TRBJ2-1; length: 10; V: TRBV18; CDR3: ASSLERNEQF
J: TRBJ2-1; length: 12; V: TRBV6-1; CDR3: ASSRVAAWGEQF
J: TRBJ2-7; length: 13; V: TRBV4-2; CDR3: ASSQDKQASYEQY
J: TRBJ2-7; length: 15; V: TRBV13; CDR3: ASSPDPRGTGEGEQY
J: TRBJ2-1; length: 13; V: TRBV11-3; CDR3: ASSLRDSVFNEQF
J: TRBJ2-1; length: 15; V: TRBV5-4; CDR3: ASSRNMGTGNYNEQF
J: TRBJ2-6; length: 14; V: TRBV5-1; CDR3: ASSLDQFSGANVLT
J: TRBJ2-1; length: 12; V: TRBV11-2; CDR3: ASSLAGSYNEQS
J: TRBJ1-4; length: 13; V: TRBV11-2; CDR3: ASSLVGGANEKLF
J: TRBJ1-1; length: 10; V: TRBV6-1; CDR3: ASFAGSTEAF